One and the same sample provided the 8 T cell receptor beta chains below, sequenced in a study of T-cell memory formation after mild COVID-19 (dated by TCRdb to the early 2020s). The library was obtained by 5' RACE. This sample was sequenced with an Illumina NovaSeq 6000. TCRdb trimmed public reads at Q25 via fastp, called clones via MiXCR and kept in-frame beta chains. Rows are unified per CDR3 protein, each entry keeping the most common DNA and genes. This sample lists hundreds of thousands of distinct CDR3 sequences; roughly 20% were detected once. The ten largest make up around 20% of the sample. Sequenced material: PBMCs or a T cell subset sorted from them (not recorded which). The source is a young man who had mild COVID-19 (a few samples of this study predate the infection). The sample titles of this study are shuffled in the database, so cell type and time point are left out; the donor was told from shared clones.

The CDR3 DNA follows: TGTGCCAGCAGCTCATCATTAGCGGGGGGGTTGGATGAGCAGTTCTTC. Translation: CASSSSLAGGLDEQFF. The gene calls are TRBV7-2 and TRBJ2-1, with TRBD2 matching 11 bases. This CDR3 has 16 amino acids. V trimming: 4 bases; J trimming: 8 bases; junction bases outside the gene matches: 10. Germline values: CDR1 SGHTA, CDR2 FQGNSA. The variable domain in full, completed from reference TRBV7-2 and TRBJ2-1, reads GAGVSQSPSNKVTEKGKDVELRCDPISGHTALYWYRQSLGQGLEFLIYFQGNSAPDKSGLPSDRFSAERTGGSVSTLTIQRTQQEDSAVYLCASSSSLAGGLDEQFFGPGTRLTVL.

This clonotype was found a few times. V is TRBV13 and J is TRBJ1-1, with TRBD1 as a possible D gene (5 bases). Germline values: CDR1 PRHDT, CDR2 FYEKMQ (reference sequence). This CDR3 spans 14 amino acids. V was cut by 3 bases and J by 4 bases, with 12 bases left in between. CDR3 sequence: CASSFTGPGTEAFF. The CDR3 region has the DNA TGTGCCAGCAGCTTTACGGGACCTGGCACTGAAGCTTTCTTT.

V and J are TRBV27 and TRBJ2-3; D might be TRBD2 (6 bases). Between the trimmed V and J ends, which lost 7 bases and 1 base, there was a span of 15 bases. The CDR3 is made up of 15 amino acids. Germline values: CDR1 MNHEY, CDR2 SMNVEV (reference sequence). DNA for the CDR3: TGTGCCAGCACCTCGGGGGTAATGGGCACAGATACGCAGTATTTT. Translating gives CASTSGVMGTDTQYF.

This clonotype was counted many times. The chain employs TRBV24-1 and TRBJ1-1; D remains ambiguous. Germline V gives CDR1 KGHDR, CDR2 SFDVKD. V was cut by 7 bases and J by 7 bases, with 6 bases left in between. This CDR3 is built from 10 residues. This CDR3 reads CATRFGEAFF. CDR3 sequence (DNA): TGTGCCACCAGATTCGGTGAAGCTTTCTTT.

V is TRBV21-1 and J is TRBJ2-7; TRBD1 is the table's D call, not checked against the DNA. TRBV21-1 is noted as a pseudogene. CDR3 size: 14 residues. Written as DNA, the CDR3 is TGTGCCAGCAGCAAAATCGGCACAGCCTACGAGCAGTACTTC. It yields the protein CASSKIGTAYEQYF.

In its sample, this clonotype was seen a few times. The chain is built from TRBV4-3 and TRBJ1-6, with TRBD1 identical over 7 bases. V shed 5 bases and J 3 bases; nucleotides not matched to a gene: 7. This CDR3 is 16 amino acids long. Germline-derived CDR1 and CDR2 are LGHNA and YSLEER. The CDR3 sequence is CASSTRQGHYNSPLHF. The CDR3 coding sequence is TGCGCCAGCAGCACAAGACAGGGCCACTATAATTCACCCCTCCACTTT.

This rearrangement joins TRBV7-8 to TRBJ1-2, with D hard to call. The germline CDR1 and CDR2 sequences are SGHVS and FQNEAQ. The CDR3 is 14 amino acids. Trimming removed 3 bases from V and 8 bases from J, with 16 bases in between. Here the CDR3 reads CASSLGLRRRGYTF. In DNA form, the CDR3 reads TGTGCCAGCAGCTTGGGTCTTCGTCGGAGGGGCTACACCTTC.

This clonotype occurred a few times. The chain has TRBV7-9 and TRBJ2-3; unclear D gene. The CDR3 sequence is 17 residues long. Germline V gene sequence: CDR1 SEHNR, CDR2 FQNEAQ (reference sequence). V was pared by 8 bases and J by 2 bases, with 23 bases between. This CDR3 reads CASGPRLASLNTDTQYF. The CDR3 nucleotides read TGTGCCAGCGGTCCCCGACTGGCCTCTCTCAACACAGATACGCAGTATTTT.